A selection of T cell receptor beta chains follows, all from one sample in a study of cytomegalovirus exposure and HLA in healthy donors. TCRdb's copy holds only in-frame clones and misses some; the assay was immunoSEQ multiplex PCR. This sample contains 200,000 to 250,000 clones. Sequencing used PBMCs. The origin of the receptors is a woman aged 30 to 39 in good health and CMV-seropositive. Each CDR3 is given with its conserved first and last residue. Fields, in order: V gene, CDR3 protein.

TRBV10-2 CASSFSGGRSGELFF
TRBV4-2 CASSQEGRGDQPQHF
TRBV7-9 CASSATQTWITGTEAFF
TRBV5-1 CASSFKGGLSYEQYF
TRBV10-3 CAISDPVGRGNTDTQYF
TRBV6-5 CASSYSLQGAGEKLFF
TRBV25-1 CASSPGRVNEKLFF
TRBV27 CASSLFSGSTNEQFF
TRBV11-2 CASSLTVYTIYF
TRBV29-1 CSVKGQGNTEAFF
TRBV10-1 CASSESIGVHTEAFF
TRBV27 CASSLRAGAYEQYF
TRBV5-1 CASSLEAKAGDPCEQYF
TRBV7-6 CASSQDRLNTEAFF
TRBV27 CASSPRGGRGTQYF
TRBV18 CASSPAGNYEQYF
TRBV7-2 CASSWPGQGARTEAFF
TRBV18 CASSPPAGGVLETQYF
TRBV6-1 CASSATGGYGYTF
TRBV5-1 CASSLATVASGGYEQYF
TRBV12-5 CASGYRDSPLHF
TRBV28 CASTGTANWYEQYF
TRBV15 CATSRTRDYNEQFF
TRBV27 CASSLLSGGTTDTQYF
TRBV6-5 CASTGGNNQPQHF
TRBV27 CASSFLGQGVGSPLHF
TRBV7-8 CASRTLLAGARGRTDTQYF
TRBV9 CASSVETGENIQYF
TRBV5-1 CASSYLGQGNTEAFF
TRBV9 CASSVRSQGANVLTF
TRBV7-2 CASSYRGGNSYEQYF
TRBV28 CASSLYYLGTHSYEQYF